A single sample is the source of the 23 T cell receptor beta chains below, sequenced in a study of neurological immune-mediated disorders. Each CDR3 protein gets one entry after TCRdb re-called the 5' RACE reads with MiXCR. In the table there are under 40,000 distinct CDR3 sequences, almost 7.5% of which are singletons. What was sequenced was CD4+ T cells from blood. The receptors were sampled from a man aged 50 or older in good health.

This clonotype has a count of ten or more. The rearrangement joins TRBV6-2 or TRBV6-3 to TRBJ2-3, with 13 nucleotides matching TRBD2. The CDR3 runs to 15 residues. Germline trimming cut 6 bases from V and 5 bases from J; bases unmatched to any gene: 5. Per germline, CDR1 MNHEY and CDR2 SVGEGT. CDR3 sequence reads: CASRRLAGGRDTQYF. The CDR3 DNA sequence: TGTGCCAGCAGACGACTAGCGGGAGGTCGAGATACGCAGTATTTT.

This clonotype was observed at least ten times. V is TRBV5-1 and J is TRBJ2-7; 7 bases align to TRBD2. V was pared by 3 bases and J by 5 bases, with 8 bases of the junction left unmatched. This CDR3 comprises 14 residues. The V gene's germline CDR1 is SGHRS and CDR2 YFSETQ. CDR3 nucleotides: TGCGCCAGCAGCTCTCCCGGGACTACCCACGAGCAGTACTTC. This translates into CASSSPGTTHEQYF.

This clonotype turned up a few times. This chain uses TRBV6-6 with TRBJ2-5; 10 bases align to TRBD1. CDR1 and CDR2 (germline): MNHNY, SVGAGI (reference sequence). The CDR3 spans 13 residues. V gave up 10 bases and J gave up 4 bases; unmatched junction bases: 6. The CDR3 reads CATARDRGETQYF. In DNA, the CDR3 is TGTGCCACCGCCCGGGACAGGGGAGAGACCCAGTACTTC.

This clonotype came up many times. Written as DNA, the CDR3 is TGTGCCATCAGTGACCCTGGACAGGGGGCTGAGGACGAGCAGTACTTC. Its protein product is CAISDPGQGAEDEQYF. The chain uses TRBV10-3 and TRBJ2-7, with 11 nucleotides matching TRBD1. The germline V gene encodes CDR1 ENHRY and CDR2 SYGVKD. This CDR3 spans 16 amino acids. The V gene end was trimmed by 3 bases and the J gene end by 5 bases; junction bases not matched to a gene: 9.

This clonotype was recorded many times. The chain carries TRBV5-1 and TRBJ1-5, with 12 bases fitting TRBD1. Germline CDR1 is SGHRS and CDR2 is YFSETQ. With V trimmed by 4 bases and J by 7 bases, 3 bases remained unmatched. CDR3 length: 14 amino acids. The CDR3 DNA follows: TGCGCCAGCAGCGCCGGGACAGGGGGCCAGCCCCAGCATTTT. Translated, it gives CASSAGTGGQPQHF.

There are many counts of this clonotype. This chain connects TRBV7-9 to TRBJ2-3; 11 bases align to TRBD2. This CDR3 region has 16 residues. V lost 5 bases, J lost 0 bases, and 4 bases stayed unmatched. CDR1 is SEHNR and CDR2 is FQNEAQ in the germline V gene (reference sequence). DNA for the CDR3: TGTGCCAGCAGCGGAAGGACTAGCGGGAGCACAGATACGCAGTATTTT. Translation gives CASSGRTSGSTDTQYF.

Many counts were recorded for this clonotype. This CDR3 is CSAPGQGRETQYF. CDR3 in DNA: TGCAGTGCCCCGGGACAGGGGCGAGAGACCCAGTACTTC. V usage is TRBV20-1 and J usage is TRBJ2-5, with TRBD1 matching over 10 bases. The CDR3 sequence is 13 residues long. Germline loops: CDR1 DFQATT, CDR2 SNEGSKA (reference sequence). With 6 bases clipped from V and 4 bases from J, the junction kept 5 bases outside the gene matches.

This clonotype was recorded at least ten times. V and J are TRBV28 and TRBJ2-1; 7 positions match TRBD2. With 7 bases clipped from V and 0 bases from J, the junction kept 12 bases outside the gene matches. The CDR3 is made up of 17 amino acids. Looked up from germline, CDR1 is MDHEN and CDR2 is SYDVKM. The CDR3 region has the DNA TGTGCCAGCATGAGGCTAGCGGAGACCTTCTCCTACAATGAGCAGTTCTTC. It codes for CASMRLAETFSYNEQFF.

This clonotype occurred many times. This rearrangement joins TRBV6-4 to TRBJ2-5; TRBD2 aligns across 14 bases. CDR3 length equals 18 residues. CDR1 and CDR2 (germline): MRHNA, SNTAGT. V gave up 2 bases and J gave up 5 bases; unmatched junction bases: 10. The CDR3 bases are TGTGCCAGCAGTGACCCTGAAGGGACTAGCGGGAGAAGTGAGACCCAGTACTTC. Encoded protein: CASSDPEGTSGRSETQYF.

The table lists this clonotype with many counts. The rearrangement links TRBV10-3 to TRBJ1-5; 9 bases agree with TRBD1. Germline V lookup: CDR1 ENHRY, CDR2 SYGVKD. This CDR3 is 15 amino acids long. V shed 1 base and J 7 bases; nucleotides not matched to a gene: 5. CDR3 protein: CAISEWGQGGQPQHF. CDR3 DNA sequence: TGTGCCATCAGTGAGTGGGGACAGGGAGGACAGCCCCAGCATTTT.

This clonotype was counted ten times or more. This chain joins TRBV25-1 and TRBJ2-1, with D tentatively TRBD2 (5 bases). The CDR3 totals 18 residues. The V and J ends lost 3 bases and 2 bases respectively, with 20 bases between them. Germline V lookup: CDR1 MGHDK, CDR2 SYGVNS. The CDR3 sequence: CASSDILLGSGPYNEQFF. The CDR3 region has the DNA TGTGCCAGCAGTGATATCCTGTTGGGGAGCGGACCCTACAATGAGCAGTTCTTC.

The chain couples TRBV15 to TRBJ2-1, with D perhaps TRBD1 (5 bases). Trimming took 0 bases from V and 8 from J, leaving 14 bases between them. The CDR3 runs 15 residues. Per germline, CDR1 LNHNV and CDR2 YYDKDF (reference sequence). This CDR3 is CATSRDQGRRDEQFF. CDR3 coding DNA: TGTGCCACCAGCAGAGATCAGGGCCGAAGGGATGAGCAGTTCTTC. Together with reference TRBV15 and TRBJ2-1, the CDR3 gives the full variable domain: DAMVIQNPRYQVTQFGKPVTLSCSQTLNHNVMYWYQQKSSQAPKLLFHYYDKDFNNEADTPDNFQSRRPNTSFCFLDIRSPGLGDTAMYLCATSRDQGRRDEQFFGPGTRLTVL.

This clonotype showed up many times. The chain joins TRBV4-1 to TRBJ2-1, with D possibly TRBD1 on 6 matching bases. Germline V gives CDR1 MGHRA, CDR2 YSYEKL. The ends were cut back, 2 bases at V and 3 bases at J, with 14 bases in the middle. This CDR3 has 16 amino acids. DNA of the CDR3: TGCGCCAGCAGCCAATTCTCAGGACAGAACTACAATGAGCAGTTCTTC. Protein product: CASSQFSGQNYNEQFF.

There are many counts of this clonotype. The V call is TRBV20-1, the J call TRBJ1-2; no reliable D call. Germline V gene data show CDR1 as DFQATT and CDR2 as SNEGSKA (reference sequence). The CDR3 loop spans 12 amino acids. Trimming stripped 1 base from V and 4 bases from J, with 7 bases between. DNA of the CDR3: TGCAGTGCTAGAGGGACGATCTATGGCTACACCTTC. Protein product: CSARGTIYGYTF.

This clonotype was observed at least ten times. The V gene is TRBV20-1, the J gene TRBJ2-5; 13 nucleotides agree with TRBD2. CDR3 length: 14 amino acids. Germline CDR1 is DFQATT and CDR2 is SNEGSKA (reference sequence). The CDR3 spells CSPGLAGRGWTQYF. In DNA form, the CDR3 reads TGCAGCCCGGGACTAGCGGGACGAGGATGGACCCAGTACTTC.

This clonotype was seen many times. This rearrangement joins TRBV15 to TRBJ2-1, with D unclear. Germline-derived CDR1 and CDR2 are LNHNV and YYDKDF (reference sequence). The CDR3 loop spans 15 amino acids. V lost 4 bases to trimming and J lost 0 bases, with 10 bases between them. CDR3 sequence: CATSIMASSYNEQFF. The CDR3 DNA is TGTGCCACCAGCATAATGGCGAGCTCCTACAATGAGCAGTTCTTC.

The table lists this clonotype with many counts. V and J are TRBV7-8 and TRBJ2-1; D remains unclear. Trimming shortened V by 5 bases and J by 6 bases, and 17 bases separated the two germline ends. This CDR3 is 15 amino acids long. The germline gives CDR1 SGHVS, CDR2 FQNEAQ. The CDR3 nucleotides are TGTGCCAGCAGCCGCCTGGCGCGCTGGATCAATGAGCAGTTCTTC. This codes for CASSRLARWINEQFF. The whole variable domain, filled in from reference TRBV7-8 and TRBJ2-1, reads GAGVSQSPRYKVAKRGQDVALRCDPISGHVSLFWYQQALGQGPEFLTYFQNEAQLDKSGLPSDRFFAERPEGSVSTLKIQRTQQEDSAVYLCASSRLARWINEQFFGPGTRLTVL.

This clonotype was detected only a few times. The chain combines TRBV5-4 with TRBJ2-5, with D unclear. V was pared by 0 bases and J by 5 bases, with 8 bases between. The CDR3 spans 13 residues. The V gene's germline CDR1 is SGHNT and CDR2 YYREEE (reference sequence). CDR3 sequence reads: CASSLDPSETQYF. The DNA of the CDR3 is TGTGCCAGCAGCTTGGACCCGTCGGAGACCCAGTACTTC.

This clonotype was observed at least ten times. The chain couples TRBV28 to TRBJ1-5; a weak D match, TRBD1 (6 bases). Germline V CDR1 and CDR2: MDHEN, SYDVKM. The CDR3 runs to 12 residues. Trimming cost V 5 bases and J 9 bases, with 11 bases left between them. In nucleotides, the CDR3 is TGTGCCAGCAGTCCCCCGGGGGCGCCCCAGCATTTT. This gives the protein CASSPPGAPQHF.

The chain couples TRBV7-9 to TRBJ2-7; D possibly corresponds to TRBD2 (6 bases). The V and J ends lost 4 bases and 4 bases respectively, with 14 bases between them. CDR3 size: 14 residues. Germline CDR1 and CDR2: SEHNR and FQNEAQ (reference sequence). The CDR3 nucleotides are TGTGCCAGCAGCTCATCTAGCGTCGGGTACGAGCAGTACTTC. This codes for CASSSSSVGYEQYF.

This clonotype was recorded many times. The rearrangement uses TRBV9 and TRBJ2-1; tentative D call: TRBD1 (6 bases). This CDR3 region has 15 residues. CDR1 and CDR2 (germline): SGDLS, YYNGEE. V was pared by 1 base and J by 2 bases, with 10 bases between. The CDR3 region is CASSVSGTTYNEQFF. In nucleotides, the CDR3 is TGTGCCAGCAGCGTATCTGGGACAACCTACAATGAGCAGTTCTTC.

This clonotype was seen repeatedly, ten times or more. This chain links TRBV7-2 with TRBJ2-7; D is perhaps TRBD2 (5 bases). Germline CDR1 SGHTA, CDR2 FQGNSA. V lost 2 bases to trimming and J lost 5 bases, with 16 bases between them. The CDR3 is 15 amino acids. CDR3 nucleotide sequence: TGTGCCAGCAGCTTACGTGGTCAGAGGGTCGACGAGCAGTACTTC. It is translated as CASSLRGQRVDEQYF.

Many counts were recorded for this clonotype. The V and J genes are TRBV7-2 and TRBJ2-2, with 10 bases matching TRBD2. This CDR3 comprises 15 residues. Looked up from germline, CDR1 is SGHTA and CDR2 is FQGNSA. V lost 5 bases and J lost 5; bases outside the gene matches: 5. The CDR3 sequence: CASSPGLALTGELFF. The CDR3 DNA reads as TGTGCCAGCAGCCCGGGACTAGCGCTAACCGGGGAGCTGTTTTTT.